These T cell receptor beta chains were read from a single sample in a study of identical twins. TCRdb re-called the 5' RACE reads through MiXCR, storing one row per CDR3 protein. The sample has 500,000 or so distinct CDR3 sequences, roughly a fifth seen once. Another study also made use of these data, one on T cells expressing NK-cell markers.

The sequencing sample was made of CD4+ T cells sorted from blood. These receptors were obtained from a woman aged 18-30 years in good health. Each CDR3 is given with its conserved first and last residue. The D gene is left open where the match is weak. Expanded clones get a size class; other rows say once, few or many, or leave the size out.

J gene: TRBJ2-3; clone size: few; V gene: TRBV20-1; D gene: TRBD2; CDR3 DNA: TGCAGTGCTTTAGCGGGAGGCCCAAATACGCAGTATTTT; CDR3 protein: CSALAGGPNTQYF
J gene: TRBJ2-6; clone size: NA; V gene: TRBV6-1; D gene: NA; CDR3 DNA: TGTGCCAGCACTCACCGCGGCCGGGGGCAGACTGGGGCCAACGTCCTGACTTTC; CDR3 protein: CASTHRGRGQTGANVLTF
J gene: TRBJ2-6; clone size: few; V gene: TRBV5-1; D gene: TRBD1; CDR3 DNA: TGCGCCAGCAGCCGATCGACAGGGGGGAGCTCTGGGGCCAACGTCCTGACTTTC; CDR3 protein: CASSRSTGGSSGANVLTF
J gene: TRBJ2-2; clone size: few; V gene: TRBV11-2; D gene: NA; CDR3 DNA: TGTGCCAGCAGCTTACCGGGTCTGAACACCGGGGAGCTGTTTTTT; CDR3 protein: CASSLPGLNTGELFF
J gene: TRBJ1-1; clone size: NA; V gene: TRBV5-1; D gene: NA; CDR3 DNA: TGCGCCAGCAGCTTGTTTTTGGGCAACACTGAAGCTTTCTTT; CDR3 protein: CASSLFLGNTEAFF
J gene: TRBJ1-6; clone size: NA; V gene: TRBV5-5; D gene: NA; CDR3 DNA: TGTGCCAGCAGCCTCAAATTAGGGGGGAATTCACCCCTCCACTTT; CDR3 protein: CASSLKLGGNSPLHF
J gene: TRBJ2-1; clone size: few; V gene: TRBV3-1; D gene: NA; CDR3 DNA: TGTGCCAGCAGCTTTACGGACCGCAATGAGCAGTTCTTC; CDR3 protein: CASSFTDRNEQFF
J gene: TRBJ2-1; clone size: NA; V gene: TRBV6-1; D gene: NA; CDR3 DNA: TGTGCCAGCAGTCCACTGGAGGGTTTAATCACGCAGTTCTTC; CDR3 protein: CASSPLEGLITQFF
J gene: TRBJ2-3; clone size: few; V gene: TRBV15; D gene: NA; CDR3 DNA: TGTGCCACCAGCGAAGAAGCAGATACGCAGTATTTT; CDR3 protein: CATSEEADTQYF
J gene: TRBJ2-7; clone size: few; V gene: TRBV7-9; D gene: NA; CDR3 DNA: TGTGCCAGCAGCTTAGCGGGTCCCAGCGAGCAGTACTTC; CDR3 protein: CASSLAGPSEQYF
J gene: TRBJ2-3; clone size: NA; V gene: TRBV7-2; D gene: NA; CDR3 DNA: TGTGCCAGCAGCTCGACCGGCGGGACGCAGTATTTT; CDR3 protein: CASSSTGGTQYF
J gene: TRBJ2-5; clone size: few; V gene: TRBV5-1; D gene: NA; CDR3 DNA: TGCGCCAGCAGCTTGGTTGGAAAACCGGATGGGGGAGAGACCCAGTACTTC; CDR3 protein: CASSLVGKPDGGETQYF
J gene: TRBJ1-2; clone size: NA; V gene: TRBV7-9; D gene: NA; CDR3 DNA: TGTGCCAGCAGCCCAGACGGGCCCGGGGAAGGCTATGGCTACACCTTC; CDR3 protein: CASSPDGPGEGYGYTF
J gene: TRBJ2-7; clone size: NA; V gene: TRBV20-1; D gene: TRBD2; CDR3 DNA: TGCAGCACTAGCGGGCCCCTCTCCTACGAGCAGTACTTC; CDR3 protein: CSTSGPLSYEQYF
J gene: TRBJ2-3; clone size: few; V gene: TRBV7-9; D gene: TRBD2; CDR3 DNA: TGTGCCAGCAGCCCGCGGACTAGCGGGAGGGCCTCAGATACGCAGTATTTT; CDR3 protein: CASSPRTSGRASDTQYF
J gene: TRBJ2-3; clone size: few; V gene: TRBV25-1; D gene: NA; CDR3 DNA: TGTGCCAGCAACTGGGCGGGTGATACGCAGTATTTT; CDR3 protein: CASNWAGDTQYF
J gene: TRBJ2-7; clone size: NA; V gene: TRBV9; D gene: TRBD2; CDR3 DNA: TGTGCCAGCAGCGTAGGACCCGCGGGACTAGTTTACGAGCAGTACTTC; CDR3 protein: CASSVGPAGLVYEQYF